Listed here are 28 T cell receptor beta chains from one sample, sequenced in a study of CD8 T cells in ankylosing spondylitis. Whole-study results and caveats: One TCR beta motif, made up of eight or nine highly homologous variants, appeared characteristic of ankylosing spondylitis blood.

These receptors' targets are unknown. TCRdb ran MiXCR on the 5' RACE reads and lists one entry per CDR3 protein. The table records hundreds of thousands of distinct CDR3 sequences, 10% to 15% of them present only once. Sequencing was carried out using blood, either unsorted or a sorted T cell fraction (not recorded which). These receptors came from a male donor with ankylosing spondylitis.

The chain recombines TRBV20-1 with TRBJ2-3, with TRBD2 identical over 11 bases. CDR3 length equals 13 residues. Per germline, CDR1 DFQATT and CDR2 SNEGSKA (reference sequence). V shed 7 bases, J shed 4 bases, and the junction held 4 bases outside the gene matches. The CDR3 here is CSVLAGGADTQYF. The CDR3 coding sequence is TGCAGTGTTCTAGCGGGGGGTGCAGATACGCAGTATTTT.

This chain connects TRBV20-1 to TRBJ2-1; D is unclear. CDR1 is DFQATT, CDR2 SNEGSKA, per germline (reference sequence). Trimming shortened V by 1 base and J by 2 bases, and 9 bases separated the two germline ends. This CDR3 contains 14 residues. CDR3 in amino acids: CSARGRRPYNEQFF. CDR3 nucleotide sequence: TGCAGTGCTAGAGGTCGGCGACCCTACAATGAGCAGTTCTTC.

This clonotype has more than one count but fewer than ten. The DNA of the CDR3 is TGCAGTGCTAGAGTCCGGAGAGTAGGGGGGCAGCCCCAGCATTTT. It yields the protein CSARVRRVGGQPQHF. The V call is TRBV20-1, the J call TRBJ1-5; D perhaps matches TRBD1 (6 bases). Germline V gene sequence: CDR1 DFQATT, CDR2 SNEGSKA (reference sequence). V lost 1 base, J lost 7 bases, and 17 bases lay in between. The CDR3 is 15 amino acids.

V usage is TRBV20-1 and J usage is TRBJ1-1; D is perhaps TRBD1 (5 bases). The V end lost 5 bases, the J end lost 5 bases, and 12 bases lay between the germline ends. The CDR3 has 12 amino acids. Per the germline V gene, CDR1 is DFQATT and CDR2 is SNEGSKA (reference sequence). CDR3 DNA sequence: TGCAGTGCTGTAGAGAGGGGAACTGAAGCTTTCTTT. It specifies CSAVERGTEAFF.

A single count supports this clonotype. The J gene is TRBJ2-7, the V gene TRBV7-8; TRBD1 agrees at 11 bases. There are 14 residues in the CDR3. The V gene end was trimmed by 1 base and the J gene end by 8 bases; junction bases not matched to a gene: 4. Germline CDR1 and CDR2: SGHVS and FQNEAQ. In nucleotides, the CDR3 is TGTGCCAGCAGCTTAGACGGGACAGGGGGGAAGCAGTACTTC. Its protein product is CASSLDGTGGKQYF.

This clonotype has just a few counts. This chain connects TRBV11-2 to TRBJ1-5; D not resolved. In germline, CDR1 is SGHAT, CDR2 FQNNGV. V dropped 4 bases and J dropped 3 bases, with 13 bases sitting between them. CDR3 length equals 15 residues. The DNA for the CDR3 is TGTGCCAGCAGCTACCAAGGCGGATACAATCAGCCCCAGCATTTT. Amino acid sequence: CASSYQGGYNQPQHF.

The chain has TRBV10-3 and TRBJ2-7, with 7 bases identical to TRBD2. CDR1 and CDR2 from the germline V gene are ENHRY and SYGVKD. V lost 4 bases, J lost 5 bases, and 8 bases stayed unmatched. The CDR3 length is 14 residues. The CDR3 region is CAISVIREGNEQYF. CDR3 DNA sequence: TGTGCCATCAGTGTGATTAGGGAGGGAAACGAGCAGTACTTC.

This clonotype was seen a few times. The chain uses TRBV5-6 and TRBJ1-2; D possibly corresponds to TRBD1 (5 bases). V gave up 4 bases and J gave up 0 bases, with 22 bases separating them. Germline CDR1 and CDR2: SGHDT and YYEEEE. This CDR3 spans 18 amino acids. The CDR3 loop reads CASSTHYRPAQPNYGYTF. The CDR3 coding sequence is TGTGCCAGCAGCACTCATTACAGGCCCGCTCAGCCTAACTATGGCTACACCTTC.

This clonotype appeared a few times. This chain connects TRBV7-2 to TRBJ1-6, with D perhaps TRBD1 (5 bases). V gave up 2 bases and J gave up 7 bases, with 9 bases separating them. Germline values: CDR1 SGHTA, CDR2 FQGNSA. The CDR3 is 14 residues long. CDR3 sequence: CASSLRGENSPLHF. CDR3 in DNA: TGTGCCAGCAGCTTAAGAGGGGAGAATTCACCCCTCCACTTT. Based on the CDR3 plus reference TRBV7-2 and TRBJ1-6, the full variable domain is GAGVSQSPSNKVTEKGKDVELRCDPISGHTALYWYRQSLGQGLEFLIYFQGNSAPDKSGLPSDRFSAERTGGSVSTLTIQRTQQEDSAVYLCASSLRGENSPLHFGNGTRLTVT.

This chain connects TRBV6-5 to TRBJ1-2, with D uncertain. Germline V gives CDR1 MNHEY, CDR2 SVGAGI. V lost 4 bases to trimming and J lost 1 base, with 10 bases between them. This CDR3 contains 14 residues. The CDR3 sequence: CASSLGNLNYGYTF. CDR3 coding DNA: TGTGCCAGCAGTTTAGGGAATCTTAACTATGGCTACACCTTC.

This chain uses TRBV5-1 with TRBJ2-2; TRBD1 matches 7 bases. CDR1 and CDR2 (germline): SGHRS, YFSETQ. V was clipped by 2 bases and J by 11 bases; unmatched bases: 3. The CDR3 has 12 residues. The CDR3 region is CASSFTGEELFF. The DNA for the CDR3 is TGCGCCAGCAGCTTCACAGGGGAAGAGCTGTTTTTT. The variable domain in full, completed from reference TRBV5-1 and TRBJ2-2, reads KAGVTQTPRYLIKTRGQQVTLSCSPISGHRSVSWYQQTPGQGLQFLFEYFSETQRNKGNFPGRFSGRQFSNSRSEMNVSTLELGDSALYLCASSFTGEELFFGEGSRLTVL.

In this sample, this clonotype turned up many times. The CDR3 DNA sequence: TGTGCCAGCAGCCAACTCCAGGGCAATCAGCCCCAGCATTTT. It codes for CASSQLQGNQPQHF. This chain uses TRBV4-2 with TRBJ1-5; the D is unclear. This CDR3 has 14 residues. V lost 2 bases and J lost 2, with 7 bases in between. Germline V CDR1 and CDR2: LGHNA, YNFKEQ.

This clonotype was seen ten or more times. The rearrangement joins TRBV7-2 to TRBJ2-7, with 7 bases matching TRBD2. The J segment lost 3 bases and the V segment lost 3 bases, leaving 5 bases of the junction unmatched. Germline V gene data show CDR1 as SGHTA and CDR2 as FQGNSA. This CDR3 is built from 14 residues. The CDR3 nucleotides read TGTGCCAGCAGCTTTACGGGGGGTGGCTACGAGCAGTACTTC. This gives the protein CASSFTGGGYEQYF.

This CDR3 is CASSFGRETYNEQFF. The CDR3 DNA follows: TGTGCCAGCAGCTTCGGGCGGGAGACCTACAATGAGCAGTTCTTC. The gene calls are TRBV7-2 and TRBJ2-1, with 7 positions matching TRBD2. The CDR3 is made up of 15 amino acids. The V segment lost 3 bases and the J segment 2 bases; nucleotides outside the gene matches: 4. The germline gives CDR1 SGHTA, CDR2 FQGNSA.

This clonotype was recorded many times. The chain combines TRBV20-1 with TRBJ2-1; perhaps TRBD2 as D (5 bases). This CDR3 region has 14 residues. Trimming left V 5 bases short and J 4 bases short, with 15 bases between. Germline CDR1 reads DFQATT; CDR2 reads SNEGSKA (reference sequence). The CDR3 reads CSAPLDSPYNEQFF. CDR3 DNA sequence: TGCAGTGCTCCGTTGGACTCTCCATACAATGAGCAGTTCTTC.

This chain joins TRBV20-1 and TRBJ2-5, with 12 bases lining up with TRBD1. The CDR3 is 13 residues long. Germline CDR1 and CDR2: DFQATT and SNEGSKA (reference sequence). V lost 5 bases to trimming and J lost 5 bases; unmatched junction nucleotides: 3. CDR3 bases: TGCAGTGCTGGGACAGGGGGCTTGGAGACCCAGTACTTC. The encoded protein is CSAGTGGLETQYF.

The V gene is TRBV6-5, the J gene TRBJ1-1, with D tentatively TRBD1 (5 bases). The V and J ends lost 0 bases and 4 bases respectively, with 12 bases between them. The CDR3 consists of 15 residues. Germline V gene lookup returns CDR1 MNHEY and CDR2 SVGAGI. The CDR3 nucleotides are TGTGCCAGCAGTTACTCGATTTCAGGGTTCACTGAAGCTTTCTTT. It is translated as CASSYSISGFTEAFF.

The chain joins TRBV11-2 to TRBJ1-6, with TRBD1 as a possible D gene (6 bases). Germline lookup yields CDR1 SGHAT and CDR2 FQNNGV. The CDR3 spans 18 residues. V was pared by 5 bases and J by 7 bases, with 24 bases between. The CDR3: CASSATPGTRTRNSPLHF. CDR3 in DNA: TGTGCCAGCAGCGCTACCCCCGGGACACGGACCCGCAATTCACCCCTCCACTTT.

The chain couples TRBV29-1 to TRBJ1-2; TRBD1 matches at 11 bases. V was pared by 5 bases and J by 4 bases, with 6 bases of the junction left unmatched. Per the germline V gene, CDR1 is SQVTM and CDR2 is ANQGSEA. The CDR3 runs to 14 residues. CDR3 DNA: TGCAGCGTTCTACCCGGGACAGGGGGCTATGGCTACACCTTC. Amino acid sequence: CSVLPGTGGYGYTF.

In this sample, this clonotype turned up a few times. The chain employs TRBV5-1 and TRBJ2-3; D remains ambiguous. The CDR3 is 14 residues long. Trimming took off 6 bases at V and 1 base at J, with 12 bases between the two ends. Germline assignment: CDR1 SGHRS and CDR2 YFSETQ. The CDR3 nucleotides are TGCGCCAGCACCTATGGGGAAGGCACAGATACGCAGTATTTT. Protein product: CASTYGEGTDTQYF.

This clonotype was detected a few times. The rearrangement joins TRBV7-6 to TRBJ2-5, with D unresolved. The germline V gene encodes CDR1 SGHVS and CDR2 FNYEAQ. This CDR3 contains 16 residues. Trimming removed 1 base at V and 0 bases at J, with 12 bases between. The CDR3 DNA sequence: TGTGCCAGCAGCTTAGAGGGCTCACTGTACCAAGAGACCCAGTACTTC. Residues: CASSLEGSLYQETQYF.

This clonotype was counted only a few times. The CDR3 DNA reads as TGTGCCAGCAGCCCGTCGCGGACAGGGTCGCAAGAGCAGTACTTC. Protein sequence: CASSPSRTGSQEQYF. This chain links TRBV7-9 with TRBJ2-7, with 8 nucleotides matching TRBD1. Germline CDR1 reads SEHNR; CDR2 reads FQNEAQ (reference sequence). The CDR3 is made up of 15 amino acids. The trim removed 5 bases at V and 7 bases at J, leaving 13 bases unmatched.

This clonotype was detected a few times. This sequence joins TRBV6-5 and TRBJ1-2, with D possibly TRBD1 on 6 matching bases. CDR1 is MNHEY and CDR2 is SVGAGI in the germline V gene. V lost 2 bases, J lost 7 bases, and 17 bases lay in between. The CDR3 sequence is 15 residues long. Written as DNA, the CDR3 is TGTGCCAGCAGTTACAGAGGGGGAAACATCGGTGGCTACACCTTC. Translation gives CASSYRGGNIGGYTF.

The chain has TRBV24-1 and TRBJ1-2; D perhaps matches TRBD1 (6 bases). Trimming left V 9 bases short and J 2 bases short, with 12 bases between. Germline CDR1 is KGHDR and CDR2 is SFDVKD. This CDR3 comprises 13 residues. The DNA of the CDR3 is TGTGCCACCTTACAGGGATTCAACTATGGCTACACCTTC. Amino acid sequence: CATLQGFNYGYTF.

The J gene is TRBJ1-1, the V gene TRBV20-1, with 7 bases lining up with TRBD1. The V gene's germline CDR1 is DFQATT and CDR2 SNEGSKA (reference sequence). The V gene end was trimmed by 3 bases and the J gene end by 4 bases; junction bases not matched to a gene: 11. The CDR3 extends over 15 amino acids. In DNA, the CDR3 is TGCAGTGCTAGCAGATTGACAGGGCTGGCCACTGAAGCTTTCTTT. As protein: CSASRLTGLATEAFF.

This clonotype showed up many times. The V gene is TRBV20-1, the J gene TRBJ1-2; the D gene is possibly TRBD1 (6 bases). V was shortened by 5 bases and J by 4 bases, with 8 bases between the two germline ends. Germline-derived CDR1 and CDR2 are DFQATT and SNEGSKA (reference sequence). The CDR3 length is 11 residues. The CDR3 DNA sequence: TGCAGTGCTCGGGACACCTATGGCTACACCTTC. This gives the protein CSARDTYGYTF.

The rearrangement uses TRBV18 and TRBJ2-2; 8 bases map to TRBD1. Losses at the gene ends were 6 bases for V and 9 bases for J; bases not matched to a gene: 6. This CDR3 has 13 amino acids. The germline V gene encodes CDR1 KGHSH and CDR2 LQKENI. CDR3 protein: CASSQDRARELFF. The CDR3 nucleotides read TGTGCCAGCTCCCAGGACAGGGCGCGGGAGCTGTTTTTT.

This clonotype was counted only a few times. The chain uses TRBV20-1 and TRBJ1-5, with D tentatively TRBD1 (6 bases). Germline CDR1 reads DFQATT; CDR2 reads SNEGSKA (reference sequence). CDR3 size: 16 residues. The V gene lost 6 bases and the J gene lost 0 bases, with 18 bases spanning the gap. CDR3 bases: TGCAGTGCCTTGGCCAGGGGCCCTTATAGCAATCAGCCCCAGCATTTT. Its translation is CSALARGPYSNQPQHF.